The subject of this entry is one T cell receptor (beta chain). Its antigen is not identified. The sample comes from a study of OX40 agonist ivuxolimab in advanced cancers. Study-level information: Patients received ivuxolimab, an agonistic anti-OX40 (CD134) antibody.

General observations from the study: Clones of CD4+ and CD8+ blood T cells grew by week 6 at doses of 0.1 to 3.0 mg/kg.

Blood sampling was done at baseline, cycle 4 day 1, and cycle 7 day 1. TCRdb's copy holds only in-frame clones and misses some; the assay was immunoSEQ multiplex PCR. The table lists 49,000 or so clones, approximately 80% of them singletons, with around 2.7% in the top ten. The receptor comes from an adult with an advanced solid tumor such as melanoma, head and neck, liver or kidney cancer. The starting material was CD4+ or CD8+ T cells sorted from blood, obtained in a trial of the OX40 agonist ivuxolimab.

CDR3: CASSTGINEQYF. CDR3 bases: TGTGCCAGCTCTACAGGAATAAACGAGCAGTACTTC. The chain combines TRBV18 with TRBJ2-7; weak D call: TRBD1 (5 bases). CDR1 and CDR2 (germline): KGHSH, LQKENI. There are 12 residues in the CDR3. The ends were cut back, 6 bases at V and 5 bases at J, with 11 bases in the middle.